This T cell receptor beta chain was retrieved from a study of human T cells and chemical hapten exposure. Background on the study: TCR yield per sample varied, mainly due to pooled library volumes. Study conclusions and caveats: TCRs above 1 in 1000 frequency stayed constant with DPC sensitization.

The library tagged each cDNA molecule with unique molecular identifiers. Study processing details: The number of TCRs in each sample had a median of about 96,000 and spanned about 20,000 to 700,000. In TCRdb, the RACE reads were re-called with MiXCR into one record per CDR3 protein. V and J calls and clone size were set by TCRdb, not the authors. Counted here are tens of thousands of distinct CDR3 sequences, just under 9% occurring once; the ten biggest clones make up roughly 3.1%. Time point described: healthy volunteer bleed at 2 weeks. The authors extracted total RNA from unfractionated whole blood. Germline values: CDR1 DFQATT, CDR2 SNEGSKA (reference sequence). The germline V and J ends were trimmed by 4 bases and 0 bases, with 7 bases remaining between them. The CDR3 length is 13 residues. This clonotype has only a few counts. Its antigen is not identified.

The rearrangement joins TRBV20-1 to TRBJ2-4, with D uncertain. The specimen was whole blood. The origin of this receptor is a female donor in good health. Some clones in this sample may be carry-over from other donors' samples. The CDR3 bases are TGCAGTGCTACCCGGTTAGCCAAAAACATTCAGTACTTC. Translated: CSATRLAKNIQYF.